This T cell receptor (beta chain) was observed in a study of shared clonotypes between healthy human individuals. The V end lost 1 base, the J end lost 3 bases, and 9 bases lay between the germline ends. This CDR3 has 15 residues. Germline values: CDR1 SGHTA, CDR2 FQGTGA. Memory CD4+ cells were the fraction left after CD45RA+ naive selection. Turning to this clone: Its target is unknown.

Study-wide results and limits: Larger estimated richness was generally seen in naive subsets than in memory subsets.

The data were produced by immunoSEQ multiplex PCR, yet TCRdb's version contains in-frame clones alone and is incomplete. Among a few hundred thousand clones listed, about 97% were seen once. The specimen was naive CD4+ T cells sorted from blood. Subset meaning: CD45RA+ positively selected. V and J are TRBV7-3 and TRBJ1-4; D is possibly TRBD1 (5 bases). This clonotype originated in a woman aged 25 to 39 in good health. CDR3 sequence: CASSLRGYPNEKLFF. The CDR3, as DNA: TGTGCCAGCAGCTTAAGGGGGTACCCTAATGAAAAACTGTTTTTT.